These 29 T cell receptor beta chains came from one sample sequenced in a study of beta chain features in type 1 diabetes. Study-wide points: Within each of all four CD4+ subsets, Type 1 diabetes patients had TCRB CDR3s that were moderately but significantly shorter.

For these receptors, no antigen is known. Expressed TCRB transcripts got sequenced, as all isolated RNA was reverse transcribed. Assay: immunoSEQ multiplex PCR; the TCRdb copy retains only in-frame clones and omits some. Of approximately 150,000 clones in the sample, roughly an eighth are singletons; the top ten hold under 1.5%. The sequenced sample was central memory CD4+ T cells from blood. The receptors shown here come from a man aged 18 to 35 with type 1 diabetes.

The V gene is TRBV2, the J gene TRBJ2-3; weak D call: TRBD2 (7 bases). The V end was cut by 4 bases, the J end by 2 bases, with 16 bases between. The CDR3 has 16 residues. Germline V gene data show CDR1 as SNHLY and CDR2 as FYNNEI. Here the CDR3 reads CASSGLKGGTTDTQYF. The CDR3 DNA is TGTGCCAGCAGTGGTTTAAAGGGGGGGACCACAGATACGCAGTATTTT.

This clone was seen more than once but under ten times. The V gene is TRBV4-1, the J gene TRBJ1-3, with D possibly matching TRBD1 (6 bases). V lost 0 bases to trimming and J lost 0 bases, with 9 bases between them. The V gene's germline CDR1 is MGHRA and CDR2 YSYEKL. The CDR3 totals 16 residues. CDR3: CASSQEWTDSGNTIYF. CDR3 DNA sequence: TGCGCCAGCAGCCAAGAATGGACAGACTCTGGAAACACCATATATTTT.

The genes are TRBV7-9 and TRBJ1-3; D call uncertain. This CDR3 contains 14 residues. V gave up 5 bases and J gave up 4 bases, with 12 bases separating them. CDR1 is SEHNR and CDR2 is FQNEAQ in the germline V gene (reference sequence). The CDR3 DNA follows: TGTGCCAGCAGCGCTGGACGTTGGGGAAACACCATATATTTT. Its protein is CASSAGRWGNTIYF.

This chain connects TRBV30 to TRBJ2-5; D unclear. The CDR3 is made up of 11 amino acids. V gave up 5 bases and J gave up 5 bases, with 9 bases separating them. Germline V CDR1 and CDR2: GTSNPN, SVGIG (reference sequence). The CDR3 is CAWGPGETQYF. CDR3 DNA: TGTGCCTGGGGGCCCGGGGAGACCCAGTACTTC.

This chain links TRBV18 with TRBJ2-5; 7 nucleotides match TRBD1. The CDR3 consists of 13 residues. V was pared by 6 bases and J by 4 bases, with 5 bases of the junction left unmatched. The germline V gene encodes CDR1 KGHSH and CDR2 LQKENI. In nucleotides, the CDR3 is TGTGCCAGCTCCCGGGGACAGAGAGAGACCCAGTACTTC. This encodes CASSRGQRETQYF.

The rearrangement joins TRBV5-1 to TRBJ1-1; 9 bases are shared with TRBD1. The V segment lost 4 bases and the J segment 8 bases; nucleotides outside the gene matches: 9. CDR3 length: 14 residues. The germline gives CDR1 SGHRS, CDR2 YFSETQ. CDR3 sequence (DNA): TGCGCCAGCAGCCCCCCTTCGGACAGGGGAGAAGCTTTCTTT. Translating gives CASSPPSDRGEAFF. The full variable domain, rest sourced from reference TRBV5-1 and TRBJ1-1, is KAGVTQTPRYLIKTRGQQVTLSCSPISGHRSVSWYQQTPGQGLQFLFEYFSETQRNKGNFPGRFSGRQFSNSRSEMNVSTLELGDSALYLCASSPPSDRGEAFFGQGTRLTVV.

The genes are TRBV4-2 and TRBJ1-4, with 9 bases that match TRBD1. With V trimmed by 1 base and J by 3 bases, 6 bases remained unmatched. This CDR3 contains 17 residues. Looked up from germline, CDR1 is LGHNA and CDR2 is YNFKEQ. CDR3 sequence: CASSQAWDRDPNEKLFF. The CDR3 DNA is TGTGCCAGCAGCCAAGCCTGGGACAGGGACCCTAATGAAAAACTGTTTTTT.

This clone occurred a few times. V gene TRBV28 combines with J gene TRBJ1-1, with TRBD1 identical over 7 bases. This CDR3 is 11 amino acids long. Trimming at V came to 6 bases and at J to 9 bases, leaving 4 bases not matched to a gene. CDR1 and CDR2 from the germline V gene are MDHEN and SYDVKM. The CDR3: CASRLQGQAFF. As DNA, the CDR3 is TGTGCCAGCAGATTACAGGGGCAAGCTTTCTTT.

V usage is TRBV19 and J usage is TRBJ2-7; a weak D match, TRBD2 (6 bases). The CDR3 has 14 amino acids. Germline values: CDR1 LNHDA, CDR2 SQIVND (reference sequence). The V and J ends lost 2 bases and 2 bases respectively, with 10 bases between them. For the CDR3, the DNA is TGTGCCAGTAGTATAAGACGGGAGCCCTACGAGCAGTACTTC. Residues: CASSIRREPYEQYF.

In DNA form, the CDR3 reads TGCGCCAGCAGCTTGACTGGGTTGGAGACCCAGTACTTC. Protein product: CASSLTGLETQYF. The rearrangement uses TRBV5-1 and TRBJ2-5; the D is unclear. V shed 1 base and J shed 5 bases, with 9 bases lying between them. The CDR3 extends over 13 amino acids. CDR1 and CDR2 (germline): SGHRS, YFSETQ.

This clone has more than one count but fewer than ten. V usage is TRBV2 and J usage is TRBJ2-1; D unresolved. This CDR3 has 15 residues. Deletions cut 3 bases from V and 2 bases from J, with 11 bases between. CDR1 is SNHLY and CDR2 is FYNNEI in the germline V gene. CDR3 in DNA: TGTGCCAGCAGTGATTGGCAGGACCCCTACAATGAGCAGTTCTTC. Translated: CASSDWQDPYNEQFF.

This clone has just a few counts. The V call is TRBV28, the J call TRBJ1-6, with a weak D call TRBD1 (5 bases). There are 11 residues in the CDR3. Germline-derived CDR1 and CDR2 are MDHEN and SYDVKM. Between the trimmed V and J ends, which lost 7 bases and 8 bases, there was a span of 6 bases. In DNA, the CDR3 is TGTGCCAGCACGGGGGATTCACCCCTCCACTTT. This codes for CASTGDSPLHF. Together with reference TRBV28 and TRBJ1-6, the CDR3 gives the full variable domain: DVKVTQSSRYLVKRTGEKVFLECVQDMDHENMFWYRQDPGLGLRLIYFSYDVKMKEKGDIPEGYSVSREKKERFSLILESASTNQTSMYLCASTGDSPLHFGNGTRLTVT.

This clone has just a few counts. The chain is built from TRBV28 and TRBJ1-1, with unresolved D. V lost 7 bases and J 3 bases, leaving 9 bases between the germline ends. The CDR3 length is 12 residues. Germline lookup yields CDR1 MDHEN and CDR2 SYDVKM. CDR3 in amino acids: CASMRMDTEAFF. The DNA of the CDR3 is TGTGCCAGCATGAGGATGGACACTGAAGCTTTCTTT.

This clone was detected a few times. The chain recombines TRBV15 with TRBJ2-7; 7 bases are shared with TRBD1. This CDR3 is built from 14 residues. The V segment lost 0 bases and the J segment 3 bases; nucleotides outside the gene matches: 2. The germline V gene has CDR1 LNHNV and CDR2 YYDKDF (reference sequence). CDR3 bases: TGTGCCACCAGCAGAGATAGACAGGGCTACGAGCAGTACTTC. It is translated as CATSRDRQGYEQYF. Supplemented by reference TRBV15 and TRBJ2-7, the full variable domain reads DAMVIQNPRYQVTQFGKPVTLSCSQTLNHNVMYWYQQKSSQAPKLLFHYYDKDFNNEADTPDNFQSRRPNTSFCFLDIRSPGLGDTAMYLCATSRDRQGYEQYFGPGTRLTVT.

This clone was observed a handful of times. The CDR3 protein is CASSVAPVESSGNTIYF. In DNA, the CDR3 is TGTGCCAGCAGCGTAGCGCCGGTAGAAAGCTCTGGAAACACCATATATTTT. This chain joins TRBV9 and TRBJ1-3; no definite D call. This CDR3 is 17 amino acids long. CDR1 and CDR2 from the germline V gene are SGDLS and YYNGEE. V gave up 0 bases and J gave up 0 bases, with 13 bases separating them.

This clone was detected only a few times. This chain connects TRBV30 to TRBJ2-1, with D possibly matching TRBD1 (6 bases). Germline CDR1 reads GTSNPN; CDR2 reads SVGIG (reference sequence). The CDR3 totals 13 residues. V lost 5 bases, J lost 1 base, and 9 bases lay in between. In DNA, the CDR3 is TGTGCCTGGCTGGGGGCTTCCTACAATGAGCAGTTCTTC. Translated: CAWLGASYNEQFF.

This clone was picked up a small number of times. The chain couples TRBV27 to TRBJ2-7; 9 bases are a match to TRBD1. Germline loops: CDR1 MNHEY, CDR2 SMNVEV (reference sequence). With 5 bases clipped from V and 3 bases from J, the junction kept 8 bases outside the gene matches. The CDR3 covers 15 residues. The CDR3 DNA follows: TGTGCCAGCAGTACCTCCCGGGACAGGGACTACGAGCAGTACTTC. This codes for CASSTSRDRDYEQYF.

The rearrangement uses TRBV7-2 and TRBJ2-3, with D unresolved. The germline V gene has CDR1 SGHTA and CDR2 FQGNSA. Trimming took off 1 base at V and 2 bases at J, with 13 bases between the two ends. This CDR3 is built from 16 residues. Here the CDR3 DNA reads TGTGCCAGCAGCTTAGTCCCTACCTGCGACACAGATACGCAGTATTTT. Protein sequence: CASSLVPTCDTDTQYF.

This rearrangement joins TRBV27 to TRBJ1-1, with D perhaps TRBD1 (6 bases). The V and J ends lost 5 bases and 6 bases respectively, with 19 bases between them. CDR3 length: 15 residues. In germline, CDR1 is MNHEY, CDR2 SMNVEV (reference sequence). CDR3 protein: CASSRSTQGLAEAFF. The CDR3 nucleotides are TGTGCCAGCAGTCGATCCACCCAGGGGTTAGCTGAAGCTTTCTTT.

The rearrangement uses TRBV7-2 and TRBJ1-1; D unclear. Trimming shortened V by 4 bases and J by 5 bases, and 14 bases separated the two germline ends. CDR3 length: 14 residues. From germline, CDR1 is SGHTA and CDR2 FQGNSA. CDR3 loop: CASSSYRKGTEAFF. CDR3 sequence (DNA): TGTGCCAGCAGCTCCTACAGAAAAGGGACTGAAGCTTTCTTT.

The J gene is TRBJ2-7, the V gene TRBV4-1; 11 bases are shared with TRBD1. Germline-derived CDR1 and CDR2 are MGHRA and YSYEKL. The V gene end was trimmed by 0 bases and the J gene end by 3 bases; junction bases not matched to a gene: 4. The CDR3 consists of 16 residues. The CDR3: CASSQEGTGGFYEQYF. DNA for the CDR3: TGCGCCAGCAGCCAAGAGGGGACAGGGGGGTTCTACGAGCAGTACTTC.

The V and J genes are TRBV5-1 and TRBJ2-1; weak D call: TRBD2 (6 bases). Germline CDR1 and CDR2: SGHRS and YFSETQ. This CDR3 contains 15 residues. V shed 0 bases and J shed 3 bases, with 10 bases lying between them. DNA of the CDR3: TGCGCCAGCAGCTTGGTACAGGAGGGCTACAATGAGCAGTTCTTC. It yields the protein CASSLVQEGYNEQFF.

V usage is TRBV19 and J usage is TRBJ1-5; unclear D gene. Germline V gene data show CDR1 as LNHDA and CDR2 as SQIVND (reference sequence). The length of the CDR3 is 15 residues. Between the trimmed V and J ends, which lost 5 bases and 5 bases, there was a span of 16 bases. The CDR3 reads CASSAPRQAYQPQHF. In DNA, the CDR3 is TGTGCCAGTAGTGCTCCGCGGCAAGCCTATCAGCCCCAGCATTTT.

This chain's CDR3 is CASSLGWASAETQYF. For the CDR3, the DNA is TGTGCCAGCAGCTTAGGGTGGGCCAGTGCGGAGACCCAGTACTTC. The chain recombines TRBV11-2 with TRBJ2-5, with no clear D. The V end was cut by 1 base, the J end by 5 bases, with 14 bases between. The CDR3 extends over 15 amino acids. In germline, CDR1 is SGHAT, CDR2 FQNNGV.

The V and J genes are TRBV4-1 and TRBJ2-5; the match to TRBD1 covers 11 bases. Germline CDR1 and CDR2: MGHRA and YSYEKL. The CDR3 length is 17 residues. V shed 1 base and J 7 bases; nucleotides not matched to a gene: 11. The CDR3 nucleotides read TGCGCCAGCAGCCAAGTTGGTTCCGGACAGGGGGCCGGGACCCAGTACTTC. Translating it yields CASSQVGSGQGAGTQYF.

As concerns this clone: Other DNA sequences in the same sample also yield this CDR3. The rearrangement links TRBV4-2 to TRBJ2-3; D is ambiguous. The CDR3 sequence is 14 residues long. V was shortened by 0 bases and J by 2 bases, with 6 bases between the two germline ends. The V gene's germline CDR1 is LGHNA and CDR2 YNFKEQ. The CDR3 DNA is TGTGCCAGCAGCCAAGACACAGACACAGATACGCAGTATTTT. Its translation: CASSQDTDTDTQYF.

This clone was observed a few times. The chain is built from TRBV18 and TRBJ1-1; D unclear. Per the germline V gene, CDR1 is KGHSH and CDR2 is LQKENI. The CDR3 extends over 16 amino acids. V lost 6 bases and J 0 bases, leaving 17 bases between the germline ends. The CDR3 loop is CASSLTASYMNTEAFF. The DNA for the CDR3 is TGTGCCAGCTCCCTAACAGCGAGTTACATGAACACTGAAGCTTTCTTT. The entire variable domain, with the rest obtained from reference TRBV18 and TRBJ1-1, is as follows: NAGVMQNPRHLVRRRGQEARLRCSPMKGHSHVYWYRQLPEEGLKFMVYLQKENIIDESGMPKERFSAEFPKEGPSILRIQQVVRGDSAAYFCASSLTASYMNTEAFFGQGTRLTVV.

The V gene is TRBV9, the J gene TRBJ2-7; D unclear. V was clipped by 3 bases and J by 2 bases, with 9 bases between them. There are 13 residues in the CDR3. Germline CDR1 SGDLS, CDR2 YYNGEE. The CDR3 sequence is CASSATDTYEQYF. The CDR3 DNA follows: TGTGCCAGCAGCGCAACAGATACCTACGAGCAGTACTTC.

This clone occurred a few times. The CDR3 region is CASWLNTEAFF. In nucleotides, the CDR3 is TGTGCCAGCTGGCTGAACACTGAAGCTTTCTTT. V and J are TRBV6-5 and TRBJ1-1; D gene ambiguous. From germline, CDR1 is MNHEY and CDR2 SVGAGI. The CDR3 extends over 11 amino acids. V lost 8 bases and J lost 0, with 4 bases in between.